The 25 T cell receptor beta chains reported below all come from one sample, sequenced in a study of T cell clusters in autoimmune cytopenias. Each sample's input was 200 to 300 ng genomic DNA, roughly 38,000 genome equivalents. One tube held mixed TRB-A and TRB-B primer pools for touch-down PCR. TCRdb re-called the multiplex PCR reads, yielding one record per CDR3 amino acid sequence without DNA. In total, the table holds around 2,500 distinct CDR3 sequences. The specimen sequenced was peripheral blood. The receptors come from a human donor with an autoimmune cytopenia, with autoimmune hepatitis or in good health (not recorded which).

Frequency places this clonotype as medium-sized (0.01 to 0.1%). The CDR3 sequence is CASSFNPSPPGGYTF. V usage is TRBV12-3 or TRBV12-4 and J usage is TRBJ1-2; checking the TCRdb D call of TRBD1 is not possible without DNA. The CDR3 loop spans 15 amino acids.

The genes are TRBV11-2 and TRBJ2-1. Germline CDR1 is SGHAT and CDR2 is FQNNGV. This CDR3 is 14 amino acids long. The CDR3 sequence is CASSLGMGYNEQFF.

Measured by frequency, this clonotype is medium-sized. The chain recombines TRBV4-1 with TRBJ2-6. Per the germline V gene, CDR1 is MGHRA and CDR2 is YSYEKL. The CDR3 totals 15 residues. The CDR3 spells CASSHRGSGANVLTF.

In terms of frequency, this clonotype is medium-sized. V usage is TRBV11-2 and J usage is TRBJ2-1. This CDR3 spans 12 amino acids. Germline V gene sequence: CDR1 SGHAT, CDR2 FQNNGV. The chain's CDR3 is CASSLGDNEQFF.

In terms of frequency, this clonotype is medium-sized. The gene calls are TRBV7-2 and TRBJ2-3. This CDR3 has 12 amino acids. Germline V gene lookup returns CDR1 SGHTA and CDR2 FQGNSA. The CDR3 reads CASSSSGSLQYF.

This clonotype is labeled large (0.1 to 1%) based on frequency. The rearrangement uses TRBV7-9 and TRBJ2-3; TCRdb proposes TRBD1, but this gene call is untestable without DNA. The CDR3 covers 15 residues. Germline V gene data show CDR1 as SEHNR and CDR2 as FQNEAQ (reference sequence). This CDR3 is CASSLSSPPTDTQYF.

In terms of frequency, this clonotype is medium-sized. The rearrangement links TRBV19 to TRBJ1-5; the TCRdb call, TRBD1, lacks DNA for checking. Germline values: CDR1 LNHDA, CDR2 SQIVND (reference sequence). The CDR3 spans 15 residues. This CDR3 is CASSTYRGGNQPQHF.

This clonotype is classed as medium-sized by frequency. J is TRBJ2-7 and V is TRBV12-3 or TRBV12-4; TCRdb gives TRBD2 as the D gene, but with no DNA this cannot be confirmed. The CDR3 sequence is 14 residues long. This CDR3 is CASSFLDSPGEQYF.

Judged by frequency, this clonotype is medium-sized. The chain carries TRBV7-9 and TRBJ2-3; lacking DNA, the TRBD2 call made by TCRdb goes unchecked. CDR1 is SEHNR, CDR2 FQNEAQ, per germline (reference sequence). The length of the CDR3 is 16 residues. The CDR3 protein is CASSSPASSYTDTQYF.

The chain combines TRBV4-2 with TRBJ2-1; checking the TCRdb D call of TRBD1 is not possible without DNA. Germline V gene sequence: CDR1 LGHNA, CDR2 YNFKEQ. The CDR3 consists of 15 residues. CDR3 sequence: CASSQDPGGPNEQFF.

The rearrangement uses TRBV4-1 and TRBJ2-7. CDR1 is MGHRA, CDR2 YSYEKL, per germline. The CDR3 consists of 15 residues. The chain's CDR3 is CASSQVYRSSYEQYF.

CDR3 loop: CASSSRQTGTSGSIFYLNEQFF. The chain is built from TRBV7-9 and TRBJ2-1; TCRdb designates TRBD2, a call that cannot be tested without DNA. CDR3 size: 22 residues. Germline V gene data show CDR1 as SEHNR and CDR2 as FQNEAQ (reference sequence).

V usage is TRBV5-1 and J usage is TRBJ2-1; TCRdb gives TRBD1 as the D gene, but with no DNA this cannot be confirmed. CDR1 is SGHRS and CDR2 is YFSETQ in the germline V gene. The CDR3 is 14 amino acids. The CDR3 loop reads CASSVPSSYNEQFF.

The V call is TRBV6-5, the J call TRBJ1-5; there is no DNA to check the TCRdb D call of TRBD1. The CDR3 has 14 residues. Germline values: CDR1 MNHEY, CDR2 SVGAGI. The CDR3: CASSRTGRDQPQHF.

Considering frequency, this clonotype is medium-sized (0.01 to 0.1%). The J gene is TRBJ1-4, the V gene TRBV5-1. The CDR3 spans 11 residues. Germline V CDR1 and CDR2: SGHRS, YFSETQ. CDR3 loop: CASSEGRKLFF.

The CDR3 protein is CASSLIDRLMNTEAFF. The chain joins TRBV28 to TRBJ1-1; the D call of TRBD1 rests on TCRdb alone, since no DNA is present to check it. This CDR3 spans 16 amino acids. Germline values: CDR1 MDHEN, CDR2 SYDVKM.

Measured by frequency, this clonotype is medium-sized. The chain joins TRBV15 to TRBJ2-2; absent DNA, TCRdb's TRBD2 call cannot be checked. This CDR3 has 16 amino acids. The germline gives CDR1 LNHNV, CDR2 YYDKDF (reference sequence). CDR3: CATSPRDYANTGELFF.

By frequency, this clonotype registers medium-sized (0.01 to 0.1%). This chain links TRBV12-3 or TRBV12-4 with TRBJ1-6. This CDR3 region has 12 residues. CDR3 region: CASSSNTITLHF.

This clonotype is labeled medium-sized (0.01 to 0.1%) based on frequency. The chain employs TRBV5-1 and TRBJ2-7. This CDR3 is 13 amino acids long. CDR1 and CDR2 from the germline V gene are SGHRS and YFSETQ. The CDR3: CASRLDENGEQYF.

This clonotype is deemed medium-sized by its frequency. The chain links TRBV11-2 to TRBJ2-1; TCRdb's assignment of TRBD1 cannot be checked, as there is no DNA. Germline values: CDR1 SGHAT, CDR2 FQNNGV. CDR3 length: 17 amino acids. The CDR3 sequence: CASSFGSGAWSYNEQFF.

The rearrangement links TRBV5-6 to TRBJ2-1. The length of the CDR3 is 13 residues. Germline V CDR1 and CDR2: SGHDT, YYEEEE. CDR3 region: CASSWGLYNEQFF.

This clonotype is identified as medium-sized from frequency. CDR3 region: CASSPEGQYKETQYF. The V call is TRBV19, the J call TRBJ2-5; TCRdb designates TRBD1, a call that cannot be tested without DNA. Germline V CDR1 and CDR2: LNHDA, SQIVND (reference sequence). The CDR3 consists of 15 residues.

The gene calls are TRBV18 and TRBJ2-7; TCRdb returns TRBD1, unconfirmable since there is no DNA. This CDR3 is 15 amino acids long. CDR1 and CDR2 from the germline V gene are KGHSH and LQKENI. Here the CDR3 reads CASSPPMGGANEQYF.

This chain joins TRBV28 and TRBJ1-5. The CDR3 has 13 amino acids. Germline loops: CDR1 MDHEN, CDR2 SYDVKM. Here the CDR3 reads CASSFKVDQPQHF.

By frequency, this clonotype registers medium-sized. The chain is built from TRBV7-2 and TRBJ1-6. Per the germline V gene, CDR1 is SGHTA and CDR2 is FQGNSA. The CDR3 consists of 16 residues. CDR3 protein: CASSLVLFQPGSPLHF.